This T cell receptor beta chain emerged from a study of blood T cell repertoires in COVID-19. Study-wide context: From the United States, Italy and Spain came samples of acute and convalescent COVID-19. The analysed material was cDNA or gDNA that came from T cells, B-cell-depleted T cells, or PBMCs.

Method: immunoSEQ multiplex PCR; TCRdb's copy keeps in-frame clones and lacks some. The table includes roughly 15,000 clones, roughly 90% detected once. The CDR3 loop spans 14 amino acids. Germline V gives CDR1 LNHDA, CDR2 SQIVND (reference sequence). The junction had 7 bases not matched to a gene; V was cut back by 5 bases and J by 6 bases. The source of this sequence is a man aged 45-60 years with active COVID-19. The chain combines TRBV19 with TRBJ2-1, with TRBD1 matching 7 bases. Sequencing was performed on peripheral blood. CDR3 sequence: CASSPPDRVNEQFF. The CDR3 region has the DNA TGTGCCAGTAGTCCCCCAGACAGGGTCAATGAGCAGTTCTTC.